This T cell receptor (beta chain) was captured by sequencing in a study of cytotoxic CD8 clonotypes in ibrutinib-treated CLL. Trimming stripped 7 bases from V and 3 bases from J, with 16 bases between. Germline CDR1 SGHTA, CDR2 FQGNSA. This CDR3 spans 14 amino acids. Investigators sought sequencing depths of between 1 in 200,000 and 1 in 1 million T cells. Using immunoSEQ multiplex PCR, the repertoire was profiled, and TCRdb retains in-frame clones only, with some absent. The data contain over 75,000 clones, approximately 80% of them singletons. TCR beta libraries used about 1.9 micrograms of genomic DNA from cryopreserved PBMCs. On this clone itself: The antigen is not known.

Broader study findings: Patients had baseline clonality above age-matched healthy donors, and this clonality moved with circulating CD8+ T-cell counts. Rare overall, public clonotypes shrank or held steady under therapy.

This rearrangement joins TRBV7-2 to TRBJ2-7; a weak D match, TRBD1 (6 bases). This specimen was PBMCs, taken after 12 months of ibrutinib treatment. The sequence came from a human donor with chronic lymphocytic leukemia. The CDR3 nucleotides read TGTGCCAGCAAAGCAGGGGCCGCCCTCTACGAGCAGTACTTC. Residues: CASKAGAALYEQYF.